These 29 T cell receptor beta chains share one sample of origin, sequenced in a study of CD8+ T cells in alopecia areata. RNA, once extracted, was reverse transcribed into cDNA for use as the sequencing template. Method: immunoSEQ multiplex PCR; TCRdb's copy keeps in-frame clones and lacks some. Among just under 65,000 clones listed, about 45% were seen once. Sample treatment: oral pan-JAK inhibitor, 5-10 mg twice daily. Source: CD8+ T cells sorted from blood, taken around week 36, from a patient treated with tofacitinib. These TCRs come from a human donor with alopecia areata.

This clone has more than one count but fewer than ten. V is TRBV2 and J is TRBJ1-1; 9 bases map to TRBD1. Trimming removed 7 bases from V and 10 bases from J; junction bases left unmatched: 10. The CDR3 consists of 13 residues. In germline, CDR1 is SNHLY, CDR2 FYNNEI. The CDR3 region has the DNA TGTGCCAGCACCCAGGGACAGGGAAAGGGAGCTTTCTTT. Its translation is CASTQGQGKGAFF.

The rearrangement links TRBV29-1 to TRBJ2-5; D is unresolved. The end of the DNA fits TRBJ2-7 better, so the J call may be wrong. CDR1 SQVTM and CDR2 ANQGSEA come from the germline V gene. The CDR3 totals 13 residues. The CDR3 spells CSVEGEKPYEQYF. The CDR3 bases are TGCAGCGTTGAAGGAGAGAAACCCTACGAGCAGTACTTC.

This chain connects TRBV4-1 to TRBJ2-5; either TRBD1 or TRBD2 may fit D (6 bases each). There are 15 residues in the CDR3. Germline V gene sequence: CDR1 MGHRA, CDR2 YSYEKL. V shed 1 base and J shed 5 bases, with 14 bases lying between them. The CDR3 reads CASSQAAGGGETQYF. The DNA of the CDR3 is TGCGCCAGCAGCCAAGCTGCCGGAGGGGGGGAGACCCAGTACTTC.

The rearrangement uses TRBV5-1 and TRBJ2-2, with 10 bases fitting TRBD1. J gave up 4 bases and V 4 bases, and 7 bases lay outside the gene matches. This CDR3 has 16 amino acids. CDR1 and CDR2 from the germline V gene are SGHRS and YFSETQ. This chain's CDR3 is CASSTRDRGPTGELFF. The CDR3 DNA reads TGCGCCAGCAGCACCCGAGACAGGGGGCCCACCGGGGAGCTGTTTTTT.

This clone was detected only a few times. The gene calls are TRBV7-9 and TRBJ2-7; TRBD2 is a possible D gene (5 bases). CDR3 size: 15 residues. Germline V gene lookup returns CDR1 SEHNR and CDR2 FQNEAQ (reference sequence). V lost 3 bases to trimming and J lost 4 bases, with 16 bases between them. Here the CDR3 DNA reads TGTGCCAGCAGCTTGAGGGTCTCGGCCTCGTACGAGCAGTACTTC. It translates to CASSLRVSASYEQYF.

V and J are TRBV2 and TRBJ2-3, with 7 nucleotides matching TRBD2. V trimming: 1 base; J trimming: 4 bases; junction bases outside the gene matches: 5. This CDR3 comprises 15 residues. The germline V gene has CDR1 SNHLY and CDR2 FYNNEI. In nucleotides, the CDR3 is TGTGCCAGCAGTGAAGAAGGCGGGAGCGCAGATACGCAGTATTTT. This sequence encodes CASSEEGGSADTQYF.

This clone was seen a handful of times. The chain carries TRBV29-1 and TRBJ2-1, with 11 nucleotides matching TRBD2. The CDR3 runs 14 residues. V lost 4 bases to trimming and J lost 3 bases; unmatched junction nucleotides: 2. Looked up from germline, CDR1 is SQVTM and CDR2 is ANQGSEA. CDR3 region: CSVGGTSGYNEQFF. The CDR3 nucleotides read TGCAGCGTTGGGGGGACTAGCGGCTACAATGAGCAGTTCTTC.

This sequence joins TRBV5-1 and TRBJ2-1; possibly TRBD2 for D (5 bases). V was trimmed by 0 bases and J by 2 bases, leaving 21 bases between them. The CDR3 covers 19 residues. Germline lookup yields CDR1 SGHRS and CDR2 YFSETQ. As DNA, the CDR3 is TGCGCCAGCAGCTTGGCAGCGGACTTTGCGGGTTCGCCCTACAATGAGCAGTTCTTC. Amino acid sequence: CASSLAADFAGSPYNEQFF.

The chain couples TRBV14 to TRBJ2-1, with D unresolved. Deletions cut 0 bases from V and 6 bases from J, with 12 bases between. CDR1 and CDR2 from the germline V gene are SGHDN and FVKESK. CDR3 length: 15 amino acids. CDR3 region: CASSQESSGRNEQFF. CDR3 nucleotides: TGTGCCAGCAGCCAAGAGTCGTCAGGCCGCAATGAGCAGTTCTTC.

The chain carries TRBV9 and TRBJ2-7; a possible D gene is TRBD2 (6 bases). The CDR3 extends over 13 amino acids. The germline CDR1 and CDR2 sequences are SGDLS and YYNGEE. Trimming cost V 0 bases and J 3 bases, with 7 bases left between them. CDR3: CASSVVSGYEQYF. The CDR3 DNA reads TGTGCCAGCAGCGTAGTTAGCGGCTACGAGCAGTACTTC.

This rearrangement joins TRBV9 to TRBJ2-1, with no clear D. CDR1 is SGDLS, CDR2 YYNGEE, per germline. Trimming shortened V by 0 bases and J by 9 bases, and 13 bases separated the two germline ends. The CDR3 has 14 amino acids. CDR3 sequence reads: CASSVADGLSEQFF. DNA for the CDR3: TGTGCCAGCAGCGTAGCGGACGGCCTAAGTGAGCAGTTCTTC.

With regard to this clone: Other DNA sequences within the sample encode an identical CDR3. The rearrangement links TRBV5-1 to TRBJ2-7, with 10 bases identical to TRBD1. CDR1 and CDR2 from the germline V gene are SGHRS and YFSETQ. V was clipped by 4 bases and J by 2 bases; unmatched bases: 3. This CDR3 spans 14 amino acids. CDR3 in DNA: TGCGCCAGCAGCGCAGGACAGGGGGCCTACGAGCAGTACTTC. Translation gives CASSAGQGAYEQYF.

J is TRBJ1-1 and V is TRBV14; D gene unclear. Germline CDR1 SGHDN, CDR2 FVKESK. This CDR3 comprises 12 residues. V lost 3 bases to trimming and J lost 6 bases, with 8 bases between them. CDR3 nucleotides: TGTGCCAGCAGCCATAGTCGGGCTGAAGCTTTCTTT. Translation gives CASSHSRAEAFF. The full variable domain, completed using reference TRBV14 and TRBJ1-1, is EAGVTQFPSHSVIEKGQTVTLRCDPISGHDNLYWYRRVMGKEIKFLLHFVKESKQDESGMPNNRFLAERTGGTYSTLKVQPAELEDSGVYFCASSHSRAEAFFGQGTRLTVV.

This chain joins TRBV6-1 and TRBJ1-5; TRBD1 aligns across 7 bases. The germline CDR1 and CDR2 sequences are MNHNS and SASEGT. The CDR3 has 14 amino acids. The junction had 6 bases not matched to a gene; V was cut back by 5 bases and J by 5 bases. CDR3 sequence reads: CASSSSGGHQPQHF. Here the CDR3 DNA reads TGTGCCAGCAGTTCCTCAGGGGGACATCAGCCCCAGCATTTT.

The rearrangement uses TRBV5-1 and TRBJ1-1, with TRBD1 matching over 9 bases. V shed 0 bases and J 7 bases; nucleotides not matched to a gene: 10. The CDR3 has 16 amino acids. Per germline, CDR1 SGHRS and CDR2 YFSETQ. The CDR3 protein is CASSLVTLQGADEAFF. DNA for the CDR3: TGCGCCAGCAGCTTGGTTACCCTACAGGGGGCGGATGAAGCTTTCTTT.

In this sample, this clone turned up a few times. The chain is built from TRBV29-1 and TRBJ2-7; 9 bases match TRBD1. The CDR3 has 12 amino acids. Germline CDR1 SQVTM, CDR2 ANQGSEA. V was clipped by 6 bases and J by 5 bases; unmatched bases: 5. The CDR3 sequence: CSVGTGLNEQYF. CDR3 in DNA: TGCAGCGTGGGGACAGGGCTCAACGAGCAGTACTTC.

The chain carries TRBV5-8 and TRBJ2-6, with no clear D. Germline V gives CDR1 SGHTS, CDR2 YDEGEE. There are 15 residues in the CDR3. The ends were cut back, 4 bases at V and 1 base at J, with 9 bases in the middle. The CDR3 nucleotides are TGTGCCAGCAGCCATTTGGTTTCTGGGGCCAACGTCCTGACTTTC. Translating it yields CASSHLVSGANVLTF.

This rearrangement joins TRBV10-3 to TRBJ2-5; TRBD2 is a possible D gene (6 bases). Per the germline V gene, CDR1 is ENHRY and CDR2 is SYGVKD. The CDR3 extends over 14 amino acids. The V and J ends lost 3 bases and 5 bases respectively, with 13 bases between them. This chain's CDR3 is CAISERSGRETQYF. In DNA form, the CDR3 reads TGTGCCATCAGTGAAAGAAGCGGGCGGGAGACCCAGTACTTC.

V usage is TRBV9 and J usage is TRBJ2-3; no firm D call. The CDR3 contains 13 residues. Germline lookup yields CDR1 SGDLS and CDR2 YYNGEE. The V end was cut by 0 bases, the J end by 8 bases, with 10 bases between. The CDR3 DNA reads as TGTGCCAGCAGCGTAGGGGATTTGAGTACGCAGTATTTT. It yields the protein CASSVGDLSTQYF.

The V gene is TRBV29-1, the J gene TRBJ1-2; D not certain. The V and J ends lost 2 bases and 4 bases respectively, with 11 bases between them. This CDR3 region has 13 residues. Germline CDR1 and CDR2: SQVTM and ANQGSEA. The CDR3 loop is CSVEILEGYGYTF. In DNA form, the CDR3 reads TGCAGCGTTGAAATTCTGGAAGGCTATGGCTACACCTTC.

The chain joins TRBV25-1 to TRBJ2-7; D ambiguous. The germline V gene has CDR1 MGHDK and CDR2 SYGVNS. With 2 bases removed from V and 3 bases from J, the gap between germline ends came to 11 bases. The CDR3 loop spans 14 amino acids. CDR3 protein: CASSEIREIYEQYF. The CDR3 DNA reads TGTGCCAGCAGTGAAATCAGAGAGATCTACGAGCAGTACTTC.

This chain links TRBV5-4 with TRBJ2-7; D gene ambiguous. Germline-derived CDR1 and CDR2 are SGHNT and YYREEE (reference sequence). The ends were cut back, 4 bases at V and 3 bases at J, with 11 bases in the middle. The CDR3 loop spans 13 amino acids. CDR3 sequence reads: CASSHWTGYEQYF. DNA of the CDR3: TGTGCCAGCAGCCACTGGACGGGCTACGAGCAGTACTTC.

This clone appeared a few times. Within the sample, other DNA sequences also encode this same CDR3. The chain carries TRBV29-1 and TRBJ2-1; TRBD1 agrees at 10 bases. The CDR3 length is 14 residues. Germline V gives CDR1 SQVTM, CDR2 ANQGSEA. After removal of 1 base from V and 3 bases from J, the junction contained 0 bases not matched to a gene. The CDR3 sequence is CSVEGTGGYNEQFF. DNA for the CDR3: TGCAGCGTTGAAGGGACAGGGGGCTACAATGAGCAGTTCTTC.

This sequence joins TRBV7-9 and TRBJ2-1; 10 bases line up with TRBD2. The CDR3 totals 16 residues. Unmatched junction bases numbered 2, after V lost 0 bases and J lost 3 bases. Germline assignment: CDR1 SEHNR and CDR2 FQNEAQ (reference sequence). CDR3 in amino acids: CASSLAGTSDYNEQFF. CDR3 nucleotides: TGTGCCAGCAGCTTAGCGGGGACTAGCGACTACAATGAGCAGTTCTTC.

The chain recombines TRBV29-1 with TRBJ2-1; D might be TRBD2 (6 bases). V lost 6 bases, J lost 6 bases, and 18 bases lay in between. The CDR3 loop spans 14 amino acids. The germline gives CDR1 SQVTM, CDR2 ANQGSEA. CDR3 in amino acids: CSVAGLEGLNEQFF. The DNA of the CDR3 is TGCAGCGTCGCCGGCTTGGAGGGCCTCAATGAGCAGTTCTTC.

This clone occurred a few times. The chain joins TRBV7-2 to TRBJ2-3; 7 bases line up with TRBD2. J gave up 3 bases and V 0 bases, and 0 bases lay outside the gene matches. There are 14 residues in the CDR3. CDR1 SGHTA and CDR2 FQGNSA come from the germline V gene. CDR3 sequence (DNA): TGTGCCAGCAGCTTAGCGGGGGGGACAGATACGCAGTATTTT. Translating gives CASSLAGGTDTQYF.

J is TRBJ2-7 and V is TRBV18; TRBD2 is a possible D gene (5 bases). The germline gives CDR1 KGHSH, CDR2 LQKENI. Trimming took off 2 bases at V and 1 base at J, with 12 bases between the two ends. The CDR3 length is 15 residues. Written as DNA, the CDR3 is TGTGCCAGCTCACCAGAATCCCCGGGGTCCTACGAGCAGTACTTC. This sequence encodes CASSPESPGSYEQYF.

This chain joins TRBV21-1 and TRBJ1-2. TRBV21-1 is tagged as a pseudogene. The CDR3 covers 12 residues. Written as DNA, the CDR3 is TGTGCCACCATGTCTGGGAACTATGGCTACACCTTC. Its protein product is CATMSGNYGYTF.

The chain joins TRBV29-1 to TRBJ2-7; 8 nucleotides match TRBD2. Germline trimming cut 6 bases from V and 3 bases from J; bases unmatched to any gene: 7. Germline V gene lookup returns CDR1 SQVTM and CDR2 ANQGSEA. The CDR3 length is 13 residues. CDR3 sequence reads: CSVGTSQGYEQYF. In nucleotides, the CDR3 is TGCAGCGTCGGGACTAGTCAGGGCTACGAGCAGTACTTC.